Each of the 24 T cell receptor beta chains below was sequenced from the same sample in a study of CD8 T cells in Susac syndrome. cDNA came from approximately 0.5 to 1 ug RNA primed by random hexamers. TCRdb fed the immunoSEQ multiplex PCR reads into MiXCR, producing one record per CDR3 protein. This sample has under 200,000 distinct CDR3 sequences; about 91% occur once, and the top ten carry roughly 0.087%. Material for sequencing was CD4+ T cells from PBMCs. These receptors were taken from a human donor with Susac syndrome.

V is TRBV28 and J is TRBJ1-2, with 8 bases that match TRBD1. CDR1 and CDR2 from the germline V gene are MDHEN and SYDVKM. This CDR3 comprises 15 residues. V dropped 5 bases and J dropped 0; count of bases not matched to a gene: 5. The CDR3 loop reads CASSRTGTSNYGYTF. CDR3 nucleotides: TGTGCCAGCAGTCGGACAGGGACCTCTAACTATGGCTACACCTTC.

This chain joins TRBV28 and TRBJ2-3; 9 nucleotides agree with TRBD2. The CDR3 extends over 13 amino acids. Germline V CDR1 and CDR2: MDHEN, SYDVKM. The J segment lost 9 bases and the V segment lost 5 bases, leaving 6 bases of the junction unmatched. This chain's CDR3 is CASSPNLAGTQYF. CDR3 bases: TGTGCCAGCAGTCCGAACCTAGCGGGGACGCAGTATTTT.

The V and J genes are TRBV12-3 or TRBV12-4 and TRBJ1-2, with unresolved D. Deletions cut 3 bases from V and 4 bases from J, with 6 bases between. The CDR3 sequence is 12 residues long. CDR3 residues: CASSFTSYGYTF. CDR3 nucleotides: TGTGCCAGCAGTTTTACCAGCTATGGCTACACCTTC.

The chain uses TRBV3-1 and TRBJ2-7; a weak D match, TRBD2 (6 bases). The germline V gene has CDR1 LGHDT and CDR2 YNNKEL (reference sequence). The germline V and J ends were trimmed by 4 bases and 3 bases, with 10 bases remaining between them. This CDR3 region has 13 residues. The CDR3 DNA reads TGTGCCAGCAGCCGGGACTGGGGCTACGAGCAGTACTTC. Encoded protein: CASSRDWGYEQYF.

The chain couples TRBV5-1 to TRBJ2-3, with 7 bases aligning to TRBD2. There are 14 residues in the CDR3. In germline, CDR1 is SGHRS, CDR2 YFSETQ. V lost 5 bases and J lost 6; bases outside the gene matches: 9. This CDR3 is CASRGVAGEDTQYF. The CDR3 DNA reads TGCGCCAGCAGGGGGGTTGCGGGAGAGGATACGCAGTATTTT. Drawing the rest from reference TRBV5-1 and TRBJ2-3, the complete variable domain is KAGVTQTPRYLIKTRGQQVTLSCSPISGHRSVSWYQQTPGQGLQFLFEYFSETQRNKGNFPGRFSGRQFSNSRSEMNVSTLELGDSALYLCASRGVAGEDTQYFGPGTRLTVL.

The V and J genes are TRBV18 and TRBJ2-7; 8 positions match TRBD2. The V and J ends lost 0 bases and 3 bases, in that order; junction bases with no gene match: 7. Germline-derived CDR1 and CDR2 are KGHSH and LQKENI. This CDR3 has 16 amino acids. The CDR3 region is CASSPPKVAGIYEQYF. The CDR3, as DNA: TGTGCCAGCTCACCACCGAAGGTAGCGGGGATCTACGAGCAGTACTTC.

The genes are TRBV25-1 and TRBJ2-5; D unresolved. The germline V gene has CDR1 MGHDK and CDR2 SYGVNS. The length of the CDR3 is 15 residues. The V gene lost 4 bases and the J gene lost 5 bases, with 17 bases spanning the gap. The CDR3 nucleotides are TGTGCCAGCAGTGCGGCGGAACTCTCCTTGGAGACCCAGTACTTC. This gives the protein CASSAAELSLETQYF.

This rearrangement joins TRBV30 to TRBJ1-2, with D possibly TRBD1 on 6 matching bases. The CDR3 covers 12 residues. The V end lost 1 base, the J end lost 8 bases, and 11 bases lay between the germline ends. The germline V gene has CDR1 GTSNPN and CDR2 SVGIG (reference sequence). The CDR3 here is CAWSAGDIGYTF. CDR3 nucleotide sequence: TGTGCCTGGAGTGCAGGGGATATCGGCTACACCTTC.

This clonotype showed up just a few times. The DNA for the CDR3 is TGTGCCAGCAGTTACTTCTGGGGGGGGGACGCTAAGTTCTTC. Its protein is CASSYFWGGDAKFF. V is TRBV6-5 and J is TRBJ2-1; 7 bases are a match to TRBD2. Germline trimming cut 1 base from V and 14 bases from J; bases unmatched to any gene: 11. The CDR3 loop spans 14 amino acids. Germline V lookup: CDR1 MNHEY, CDR2 SVGAGI.

The chain is built from TRBV6-5 and TRBJ1-5; tentative D call: TRBD1 (5 bases). V lost 0 bases to trimming and J lost 5 bases, with 11 bases between them. CDR3 length: 15 residues. Per germline, CDR1 MNHEY and CDR2 SVGAGI. CDR3 in amino acids: CASSYSGRADQPQHF. The CDR3 DNA sequence: TGTGCCAGCAGTTACTCTGGCAGGGCCGATCAGCCCCAGCATTTT.

The CDR3 loop reads CASSSTASGANVLTF. Written as DNA, the CDR3 is TGCGCCAGCAGCTCTACTGCGTCTGGGGCCAACGTCCTGACTTTC. The chain couples TRBV5-1 to TRBJ2-6, with D unresolved. CDR1 is SGHRS, CDR2 YFSETQ, per germline. Trimming cost V 3 bases and J 1 base, with 8 bases left between them. The CDR3 totals 15 residues.

The rearrangement links TRBV7-9 to TRBJ2-4, with 8 nucleotides matching TRBD1. Germline loops: CDR1 SEHNR, CDR2 FQNEAQ (reference sequence). The V segment lost 3 bases and the J segment 9 bases; nucleotides outside the gene matches: 10. This CDR3 is 15 amino acids long. The CDR3 protein is CASSFSGQGMAIQYF. The CDR3 DNA is TGTGCCAGCAGCTTTTCTGGACAGGGAATGGCCATTCAGTACTTC.

The chain joins TRBV2 to TRBJ2-3; D is unresolved. The CDR3 has 13 amino acids. V was shortened by 6 bases and J by 10 bases, with 17 bases between the two germline ends. CDR1 SNHLY and CDR2 FYNNEI come from the germline V gene. The CDR3 loop is CASRGGPLRAQYF. The CDR3 nucleotides are TGTGCCAGCAGGGGCGGACCCCTCCGTGCGCAGTATTTT.

This chain uses TRBV5-6 with TRBJ1-5; TRBD1 aligns across 8 bases. The CDR3 is made up of 18 amino acids. With V trimmed by 4 bases and J by 3 bases, 15 bases remained unmatched. Germline lookup yields CDR1 SGHDT and CDR2 YYEEEE. The DNA of the CDR3 is TGTGCCAGCAGCGAAACCAGAAACGGACAGGGTTTCAATCAGCCCCAGCATTTT. Translating it yields CASSETRNGQGFNQPQHF.

The V call is TRBV29-1, the J call TRBJ2-7; a possible D gene is TRBD1 (6 bases). The CDR3 has 13 residues. The germline CDR1 and CDR2 sequences are SQVTM and ANQGSEA. Trimming cost V 3 bases and J 7 bases, with 16 bases left between them. Here the CDR3 DNA reads TGCAGCGTTGACCCCCAAGGGGGACGGGAGCAGTACTTC. This sequence encodes CSVDPQGGREQYF.

The rearrangement uses TRBV5-1 and TRBJ2-1; unclear D gene. Germline V gives CDR1 SGHRS, CDR2 YFSETQ. The V and J ends lost 1 base and 4 bases respectively, with 12 bases between them. This CDR3 spans 15 amino acids. CDR3 amino acids: CASSLLGNGYNEQFF. The CDR3 DNA sequence: TGCGCCAGCAGCTTGCTGGGGAATGGGTACAATGAGCAGTTCTTC.

V is TRBV30 and J is TRBJ2-7, with TRBD1 matching over 8 bases. The germline CDR1 and CDR2 sequences are GTSNPN and SVGIG (reference sequence). The CDR3 loop spans 16 amino acids. J lost 3 bases, V lost 2 bases, and 12 bases had no gene match. The CDR3 nucleotides read TGTGCCTGGAGTAACTATCCGGGAACAGGGGGCTACGAGCAGTACTTC. This gives the protein CAWSNYPGTGGYEQYF.

The rearrangement links TRBV20-1 to TRBJ2-1; 9 bases map to TRBD2. With V trimmed by 1 base and J by 8 bases, 12 bases remained unmatched. The germline V gene has CDR1 DFQATT and CDR2 SNEGSKA (reference sequence). There are 16 residues in the CDR3. CDR3 sequence (DNA): TGCAGTGCTAGAGGATGGGGCGGGGGGGCTAGTGATGAGCAGTTCTTC. Translation: CSARGWGGGASDEQFF.

The chain joins TRBV6-2 or TRBV6-3 to TRBJ2-7; D might be TRBD1 (6 bases). V lost 7 bases and J lost 2, with 21 bases in between. Germline V CDR1 and CDR2: MNHEY, SVGEGT. The CDR3 spans 16 residues. CDR3 coding DNA: TGTGCCAGCACCAATCTGGGACATCCTTTCGCCTACGAGCAGTACTTC. It codes for CASTNLGHPFAYEQYF.

The rearrangement joins TRBV2 to TRBJ2-5; possible D gene TRBD1, 6 bases. Germline values: CDR1 SNHLY, CDR2 FYNNEI. V lost 6 bases and J lost 5, with 16 bases in between. The CDR3 extends over 14 amino acids. CDR3 nucleotides: TGTGCCAGCAGAAATCTACAGGGAATGGAGACCCAGTACTTC. It yields the protein CASRNLQGMETQYF.

This rearrangement joins TRBV29-1 to TRBJ2-1; D might be TRBD2 (7 bases). Germline V gene sequence: CDR1 SQVTM, CDR2 ANQGSEA. This CDR3 region has 14 residues. V gave up 4 bases and J gave up 3 bases, with 13 bases separating them. The CDR3 DNA sequence: TGCAGCGTTGGTGGCGGGGGCATCTACAATGAGCAGTTCTTC. Translating it yields CSVGGGGIYNEQFF.

The chain carries TRBV30 and TRBJ2-7; the D gene is possibly TRBD1 (5 bases). The V end lost 8 bases, the J end lost 0 bases, and 11 bases lay between the germline ends. This CDR3 contains 12 residues. Germline-derived CDR1 and CDR2 are GTSNPN and SVGIG (reference sequence). The chain's CDR3 is CAQRTSSYEQYF. CDR3 in DNA: TGTGCCCAACGGACAAGCTCCTACGAGCAGTACTTC.

This clonotype has a single count. The chain recombines TRBV15 with TRBJ2-1, with 11 bases aligning to TRBD2. The germline gives CDR1 LNHNV, CDR2 YYDKDF (reference sequence). The CDR3 is 15 residues long. Germline trimming cut 6 bases from V and 4 bases from J; bases unmatched to any gene: 5. CDR3 sequence: CATSLAGGRYNEQFF. CDR3 DNA: TGTGCCACCAGTTTAGCGGGAGGGCGATACAATGAGCAGTTCTTC.

This clonotype occurred a few times. The chain employs TRBV7-2 and TRBJ2-2; no clear D. The length of the CDR3 is 14 residues. Germline V lookup: CDR1 SGHTA, CDR2 FQGNSA. Trimming stripped 0 bases from V and 9 bases from J, with 11 bases between. The CDR3 DNA follows: TGTGCCAGCAGCTTAGCGGGATCAATCAGGGAGCTGTTTTTT. It codes for CASSLAGSIRELFF.